These 8 T cell receptor beta chains were sequenced from one sample in a study of T cells in Graves' hyperthyroidism and ophthalmopathy. RNA transcripts yielded amplified TCR beta CDR3 regions. With the HTBI primer set, the TCR CDR3 went through a first round of RT-PCR. Each CDR3 protein gets one entry after TCRdb re-called the multiplex PCR reads with MiXCR. Of approximately 400,000 distinct CDR3 sequences in the sample, over 15% were seen once. The sample taken for sequencing was blood. The receptors originated from a woman aged 18 to 35 with Graves' hyperthyroidism.

This clonotype was recorded at least ten times. The CDR3 loop reads CASSLKSGDTEAFF. Written as DNA, the CDR3 is TGTGCCAGCAGCTTAAAGAGTGGGGACACTGAAGCTTTCTTT. The chain employs TRBV7-8 and TRBJ1-1; D gene unclear. Germline V gene sequence: CDR1 SGHVS, CDR2 FQNEAQ. V lost 2 bases, J lost 3 bases, and 10 bases lay in between. The CDR3 length is 14 residues.

The sample holds many counts of this clonotype. V usage is TRBV25-1 and J usage is TRBJ2-5; weak D call: TRBD2 (6 bases). Per germline, CDR1 MGHDK and CDR2 SYGVNS. CDR3 length: 15 residues. Trimming shortened V by 3 bases and J by 2 bases, and 13 bases separated the two germline ends. The CDR3 DNA follows: TGTGCCAGCAGTGACCCCAGGGACTTACAAGAGACCCAGTACTTC. It encodes CASSDPRDLQETQYF.

This clonotype has at least ten counts. The rearrangement links TRBV18 to TRBJ1-2; TRBD1 aligns across 7 bases. The CDR3 is 13 residues long. The V segment lost 3 bases and the J segment 8 bases; nucleotides outside the gene matches: 6. CDR1 is KGHSH and CDR2 is LQKENI in the germline V gene. The CDR3 bases are TGTGCCAGCTCACCGCAGGGGGGCCGAGGCTACACCTTC. Its translation: CASSPQGGRGYTF. Supplemented by reference TRBV18 and TRBJ1-2, the full variable domain reads NAGVMQNPRHLVRRRGQEARLRCSPMKGHSHVYWYRQLPEEGLKFMVYLQKENIIDESGMPKERFSAEFPKEGPSILRIQQVVRGDSAAYFCASSPQGGRGYTFGSGTRLTVV.

This clonotype was detected many times. The genes are TRBV24-1 and TRBJ1-5, with 8 bases identical to TRBD1. The CDR3 contains 14 residues. Trimming removed 4 bases from V and 7 bases from J; junction bases left unmatched: 5. Per the germline V gene, CDR1 is KGHDR and CDR2 is SFDVKD. CDR3 residues: CATSDTRQGQPQHF. In DNA form, the CDR3 reads TGTGCCACCAGTGACACCCGACAGGGGCAGCCCCAGCATTTT.

This clonotype was seen many times. The chain links TRBV28 to TRBJ1-2; D gene ambiguous. Germline lookup yields CDR1 MDHEN and CDR2 SYDVKM. V dropped 1 base and J dropped 8 bases, with 17 bases sitting between them. The CDR3 runs 15 residues. CDR3 sequence (DNA): TGTGCCAGCAGTTTATTGGTCAGCTTAGGATGGGGCTACACCTTC. This encodes CASSLLVSLGWGYTF.

The table lists this clonotype with many counts. V is TRBV6-5 and J is TRBJ1-2, with 10 bases matching TRBD1. The CDR3 loop spans 15 amino acids. V lost 4 bases and J lost 2; bases outside the gene matches: 4. CDR1 and CDR2 from the germline V gene are MNHEY and SVGAGI. The CDR3 bases are TGTGCCAGCAGTTCAGGACAGGGGGGGAACTATGGCTACACCTTC. It specifies CASSSGQGGNYGYTF.

Ten or more counts support this clonotype. J is TRBJ2-7 and V is TRBV12-3 or TRBV12-4; 10 bases line up with TRBD1. The V segment lost 0 bases and the J segment 2 bases; nucleotides outside the gene matches: 4. This CDR3 has 16 amino acids. The CDR3 DNA sequence: TGTGCCAGCAGTTTAGCGTCAGGGACAGGGGCCTACGAGCAGTACTTC. This sequence encodes CASSLASGTGAYEQYF.

This clonotype occurred many times. The chain couples TRBV6-1 to TRBJ2-7, with D perhaps matching TRBD1 (5 bases). The CDR3 length is 15 residues. The V gene lost 5 bases and the J gene lost 4 bases, with 18 bases spanning the gap. In germline, CDR1 is MNHNS, CDR2 SASEGT. The CDR3 nucleotides read TGTGCCAGCAGTCCCCCAACAGGCTCGCGGTACGAGCAGTACTTC. It specifies CASSPPTGSRYEQYF.